The 16 T cell receptor beta chains below come from one sample, sequenced in a study of regulatory T cells in long-lasting Graves disease. To make TCR beta libraries, researchers used iRepertoire HTBI primers and Arm-PCR of CDR3 regions. MiXCR, run by TCRdb on the multiplex PCR reads, gives a single entry per CDR3 protein. The table includes 250,000 or so distinct CDR3 sequences, 20% detected once. Time point of the sample: newly diagnosed GD, antithyroid drugs for less than 3 months. PBMC RNA was the source of the TCR library. This material consisted of peripheral blood mononuclear cells (PBMCs), taken at new diagnosis, from a patient treated with antithyroid drugs. The receptor source for this set is a female donor with Graves disease.

There are many counts of this clonotype. The chain has TRBV29-1 and TRBJ2-3; 7 nucleotides agree with TRBD1. V shed 6 bases and J 2 bases; nucleotides not matched to a gene: 8. The CDR3 has 14 amino acids. Germline V gene data show CDR1 as SQVTM and CDR2 as ANQGSEA. CDR3 coding DNA: TGCAGCGTAGCCAAGGGGGCTCACACAGATACGCAGTATTTT. Amino acids: CSVAKGAHTDTQYF.

This clonotype was counted between two and nine times. This rearrangement joins TRBV19 to TRBJ2-1; TRBD1 might be the D (6 bases). This CDR3 region has 13 residues. Germline V CDR1 and CDR2: LNHDA, SQIVND (reference sequence). The V end was cut by 7 bases, the J end by 8 bases, with 15 bases between. CDR3 loop: CASNPVGADEQFF. CDR3 nucleotide sequence: TGTGCCAGTAACCCCGTGGGGGCAGATGAGCAGTTCTTC.

This clonotype was recorded at least ten times. This chain uses TRBV2 with TRBJ2-1; TRBD2 matches at 8 bases. The CDR3 sequence is 14 residues long. The germline V gene encodes CDR1 SNHLY and CDR2 FYNNEI. The J segment lost 6 bases and the V segment lost 4 bases, leaving 5 bases of the junction unmatched. The CDR3 protein is CASSVVREANEQFF. Written as DNA, the CDR3 is TGTGCCAGCAGTGTCGTGCGGGAGGCCAATGAGCAGTTCTTC.

At least ten counts were recorded for this clonotype. The V and J genes are TRBV5-4 and TRBJ2-1; 8 nucleotides align to TRBD2. Unmatched junction bases numbered 4, after V lost 3 bases and J lost 8 bases. CDR3 length: 13 amino acids. Germline V gives CDR1 SGHNT, CDR2 YYREEE (reference sequence). CDR3 residues: CASSSGGVHEQFF. In DNA form, the CDR3 reads TGTGCCAGCAGCTCGGGGGGGGTCCATGAGCAGTTCTTC.

The chain joins TRBV7-2 to TRBJ1-4; no reliable D call. CDR1 is SGHTA and CDR2 is FQGNSA in the germline V gene. This CDR3 has 14 residues. The V and J ends lost 1 base and 7 bases respectively, with 10 bases between them. DNA of the CDR3: TGTGCCAGCAGCTTAGACACGGTTGGTGAAAAACTGTTTTTT. This gives the protein CASSLDTVGEKLFF.

Regarding this clonotype: One junction end disagrees with the germline gene, perhaps due to a read error. The J gene is TRBJ1-2, the V gene TRBV12-3 or TRBV12-4; 9 positions match TRBD1. The CDR3 sequence is 16 residues long. The chain's CDR3 is CASSPSGTGKINGYIF. The CDR3 nucleotides are TGTGCCAGTAGTCCATCCGGGACAGGGAAGATCAACGGCTACATCTTC.

This clonotype was counted a few times. This chain uses TRBV24-1 with TRBJ2-5, with 8 bases identical to TRBD1. CDR1 KGHDR and CDR2 SFDVKD come from the germline V gene. V was clipped by 4 bases and J by 5 bases; unmatched bases: 8. The CDR3 is 15 amino acids. As DNA, the CDR3 is TGTGCCACCAGTGACCAGGGGGCAGGGGAGGAGACCCAGTACTTC. This translates into CATSDQGAGEETQYF.

V usage is TRBV2 and J usage is TRBJ1-1; D gene unclear. The CDR3 length is 13 residues. V lost 7 bases and J 3 bases, leaving 12 bases between the germline ends. Germline CDR1 SNHLY, CDR2 FYNNEI. CDR3 sequence: CASKAATDTEAFF. DNA of the CDR3: TGTGCCAGCAAGGCAGCGACGGACACTGAAGCTTTCTTT.

This clonotype was detected only a few times. This sequence joins TRBV20-1 and TRBJ2-6; a weak D match, TRBD1 (5 bases). This CDR3 is built from 14 residues. Germline CDR1 DFQATT, CDR2 SNEGSKA (reference sequence). V was clipped by 6 bases and J by 1 base, with 10 bases between them. The CDR3 region is CSATAGSGANVLTF. CDR3 nucleotides: TGCAGTGCGACCGCAGGGTCTGGGGCCAACGTCCTGACTTTC.

The sample holds a few counts of this clonotype. The V gene is TRBV6-5, the J gene TRBJ1-6; tentative D call: TRBD1 (5 bases). The germline V gene encodes CDR1 MNHEY and CDR2 SVGAGI. V was clipped by 2 bases and J by 6 bases, with 17 bases between them. The CDR3 extends over 17 amino acids. CDR3 DNA sequence: TGTGCCAGCAGTTACATTGGGGCCCCGACAACTAATTCACCCCTCCACTTT. It encodes CASSYIGAPTTNSPLHF.

This clonotype was counted ten times or more. The rearrangement uses TRBV5-1 and TRBJ1-5; D might be TRBD1 (6 bases). Per germline, CDR1 SGHRS and CDR2 YFSETQ. The CDR3 extends over 13 amino acids. V dropped 5 bases and J dropped 4 bases, with 10 bases sitting between them. CDR3 DNA: TGCGCCAGCAGACAGGGACATAATCAGCCCCAGCATTTT. It encodes CASRQGHNQPQHF.

The table lists this clonotype with many counts. The chain employs TRBV27 and TRBJ1-2; the match to TRBD1 covers 8 bases. The V segment lost 10 bases and the J segment 6 bases; nucleotides outside the gene matches: 4. CDR3 size: 11 residues. The germline gives CDR1 MNHEY, CDR2 SMNVEV (reference sequence). In nucleotides, the CDR3 is TGTGCCACCTCGACAGGGGATGGCTACACCTTC. Translated: CATSTGDGYTF.

This clonotype was counted at least ten times. The chain links TRBV7-3 to TRBJ2-1, with TRBD1 matching over 7 bases. In germline, CDR1 is SGHTA, CDR2 FQGTGA. The V gene end was trimmed by 6 bases and the J gene end by 4 bases; junction bases not matched to a gene: 12. This CDR3 region has 16 residues. CDR3 loop: CASSSVISRGYNEQFF. As DNA, the CDR3 is TGTGCCAGCAGTTCAGTGATCTCCAGGGGGTACAATGAGCAGTTCTTC.

This clonotype was detected only once. J is TRBJ2-7 and V is TRBV28; TRBD1 matches 7 bases. The CDR3 loop spans 15 amino acids. Trimming cost V 6 bases and J 2 bases; bases outside gene matches: 10. Per the germline V gene, CDR1 is MDHEN and CDR2 is SYDVKM. This chain's CDR3 is CASSLHGTDTYEQYF. CDR3 DNA: TGTGCCAGCAGCTTGCACGGGACAGACACCTACGAGCAGTACTTC. Drawing the rest from reference TRBV28 and TRBJ2-7, the complete variable domain is DVKVTQSSRYLVKRTGEKVFLECVQDMDHENMFWYRQDPGLGLRLIYFSYDVKMKEKGDIPEGYSVSREKKERFSLILESASTNQTSMYLCASSLHGTDTYEQYFGPGTRLTVT.

J is TRBJ2-1 and V is TRBV6-1, with 7 bases fitting TRBD1. Germline V gene data show CDR1 as MNHNS and CDR2 as SASEGT. The CDR3 has 16 residues. The V segment lost 5 bases and the J segment 8 bases; nucleotides outside the gene matches: 15. For the CDR3, the DNA is TGTGCCAGCAGTCGCCGCCTTACAGGGGTAGAGGATGAGCAGTTCTTC. It is translated as CASSRRLTGVEDEQFF.

This clonotype was seen at least ten times. The CDR3 coding sequence is TGTGCCTGGAAAGGTACAGGGCCCAACTATGGCTACACCTTC. Its translation is CAWKGTGPNYGYTF. The rearrangement links TRBV30 to TRBJ1-2; maybe TRBD1 (6 bases). The V end lost 4 bases, the J end lost 2 bases, and 14 bases lay between the germline ends. This CDR3 contains 14 residues. CDR1 and CDR2 from the germline V gene are GTSNPN and SVGIG (reference sequence).